The 25 T cell receptor beta chains below all came from one sample that was sequenced in a study of type 1 regulatory T cells. Their cognate antigens are unknown. TCRdb ran MiXCR on the reads and lists one entry per CDR3 protein. The sample lists 20,000 or so distinct CDR3 sequences, more than 45% seen once, with around 4.8% in the top ten. Specimen: cultured T cells, either the whole culture or a sorted T cell fraction (not recorded which). Receptors were obtained from a human donor in good health.

This clonotype was detected ten times or more. This chain links TRBV12-3 or TRBV12-4 with TRBJ2-1, with 12 bases matching TRBD2. The junction had 8 bases not matched to a gene; V was cut back by 4 bases and J by 13 bases. The CDR3 loop spans 14 amino acids. CDR3 residues: CASSYLLAGGIQFF. CDR3 nucleotides: TGTGCCAGCAGTTATCTTCTAGCGGGGGGGATACAGTTCTTC.

This clonotype was counted many times. The chain employs TRBV9 and TRBJ1-6; D gene ambiguous. CDR1 is SGDLS and CDR2 is YYNGEE in the germline V gene. The CDR3 contains 13 residues. V was shortened by 2 bases and J by 9 bases, with 9 bases between the two germline ends. The CDR3 region has the DNA TGTGCCAGCAGCGTGAAAGGAGGTTCACCCCTCCACTTT. The encoded protein is CASSVKGGSPLHF.

The J gene is TRBJ2-3, the V gene TRBV12-3 or TRBV12-4; D is ambiguous. The ends were cut back, 1 base at V and 2 bases at J, with 10 bases in the middle. The CDR3 consists of 15 residues. The CDR3 nucleotides are TGTGCCAGCAGTTTAGACCCAGCCGTCACAGATACGCAGTATTTT. Its protein is CASSLDPAVTDTQYF.

The chain has TRBV6-5 and TRBJ2-1; the match to TRBD2 covers 7 bases. The CDR3 spans 14 residues. Unmatched junction bases numbered 3, after V lost 1 base and J lost 6 bases. In germline, CDR1 is MNHEY, CDR2 SVGAGI. As DNA, the CDR3 is TGTGCCAGCAGTTACTGGGCTAGCGGCAATGAGCAGTTCTTC. Protein product: CASSYWASGNEQFF.

The chain has TRBV5-1 and TRBJ2-3, with 10 bases that match TRBD2. Germline CDR1 and CDR2: SGHRS and YFSETQ. With 7 bases clipped from V and 2 bases from J, the junction kept 4 bases outside the gene matches. The CDR3 is 14 residues long. The CDR3 DNA sequence: TGCGCCAGCCGACTAGCGGGCTACACAGATACGCAGTATTTT. Translated: CASRLAGYTDTQYF.

A remark on this clonotype: At one boundary the junction diverges from the germline segment, which might be a read error. The V call is TRBV6-5, the J call TRBJ1-4, with TRBD1 identical over 8 bases. Germline V gives CDR1 MNHEY, CDR2 SVGAGI. This CDR3 has 14 residues. In nucleotides, the CDR3 is TGTGCCAGCCGACAGGGGAGCACTAATGAAAAGCTGTTTTTT. Encoded protein: CASRQGSTNEKLFF.

The CDR3 region is CASSTTGFVEQYF. The DNA of the CDR3 is TGTGCCAGCAGCACCACAGGGTTCGTCGAGCAGTACTTC. V gene TRBV7-9 combines with J gene TRBJ2-7, with D perhaps TRBD1 (6 bases). The CDR3 length is 13 residues. The V end was cut by 5 bases, the J end by 6 bases, with 14 bases between. In germline, CDR1 is SEHNR, CDR2 FQNEAQ (reference sequence).

The chain has TRBV6-5 and TRBJ2-4; no clear D. V lost 0 bases and J 15 bases, leaving 9 bases between the germline ends. Germline loops: CDR1 MNHEY, CDR2 SVGAGI. This CDR3 is 11 amino acids long. The DNA for the CDR3 is TGTGCCAGCAGTTACTCGAGGAATCGGTACTTC. It specifies CASSYSRNRYF.

The chain links TRBV20-1 to TRBJ2-3; TRBD2 aligns across 11 bases. The CDR3 is 14 residues long. J gave up 6 bases and V 3 bases, and 5 bases lay outside the gene matches. CDR1 and CDR2 (germline): DFQATT, SNEGSKA (reference sequence). CDR3 region: CSARVAGGRDTQYF. The CDR3 nucleotides are TGCAGTGCTAGGGTAGCGGGGGGGCGTGATACGCAGTATTTT.

This clonotype showed up just a few times. V usage is TRBV20-1 and J usage is TRBJ1-1; unclear D gene. The CDR3 length is 12 residues. Germline assignment: CDR1 DFQATT and CDR2 SNEGSKA (reference sequence). The ends were cut back, 1 base at V and 1 base at J, with 4 bases in the middle. DNA of the CDR3: TGCAGTGCTAGAGTGAGGAACACTGAAGCTTTCTTT. It yields the protein CSARVRNTEAFF.

The V and J genes are TRBV19 and TRBJ1-2; D unclear. CDR3 length: 13 amino acids. Germline V gene data show CDR1 as LNHDA and CDR2 as SQIVND (reference sequence). Trimming cost V 7 bases and J 5 bases, with 14 bases left between them. The CDR3 loop is CASKSRRAYGYTF. Written as DNA, the CDR3 is TGTGCCAGTAAGTCCAGGAGGGCTTATGGCTACACCTTC.

CDR3: CASSFDSAGGRNSPLHF. The CDR3 DNA is TGCGCCAGCAGCTTTGACAGCGCAGGGGGGCGTAATTCACCCCTCCACTTT. V gene TRBV5-1 combines with J gene TRBJ1-6; TRBD1 aligns across 7 bases. The V segment lost 2 bases and the J segment 6 bases; nucleotides outside the gene matches: 11. Germline V gives CDR1 SGHRS, CDR2 YFSETQ. CDR3 length: 17 amino acids.

The V gene is TRBV19, the J gene TRBJ1-6; TRBD1 matches 9 bases. This CDR3 is built from 13 residues. Trimming at V came to 8 bases and at J to 7 bases, leaving 3 bases not matched to a gene. CDR1 is LNHDA, CDR2 SQIVND, per germline (reference sequence). The CDR3 here is CASCGTGNSPLHF. In nucleotides, the CDR3 is TGTGCCAGTTGCGGGACAGGGAATTCACCCCTCCACTTT.

The V and J genes are TRBV5-1 and TRBJ2-1, with TRBD1 identical over 8 bases. Germline trimming cut 3 bases from V and 4 bases from J; bases unmatched to any gene: 12. This CDR3 spans 17 amino acids. Germline V lookup: CDR1 SGHRS, CDR2 YFSETQ. Here the CDR3 reads CASSSETGDRNYNEQFF. CDR3 in DNA: TGCGCCAGCAGCTCGGAGACAGGGGATAGAAATTACAATGAGCAGTTCTTC.

This clonotype occurred a few times. The rearrangement links TRBV12-3 or TRBV12-4 to TRBJ2-5; no definite D call. The CDR3 is 14 residues long. V dropped 6 bases and J dropped 1 base, with 12 bases sitting between them. DNA for the CDR3: TGTGCCAGCAGCCGTCGCTCCATCCAAGAGACCCAGTACTTC. Translation gives CASSRRSIQETQYF.

V and J are TRBV20-1 and TRBJ2-3, with TRBD2 matching 11 bases. CDR3 length equals 16 residues. V lost 0 bases and J lost 1; bases outside the gene matches: 3. CDR1 DFQATT and CDR2 SNEGSKA come from the germline V gene (reference sequence). The CDR3 loop reads CSARESSGGRTDTQYF. In DNA form, the CDR3 reads TGCAGTGCTAGAGAATCTAGCGGGGGGCGCACAGATACGCAGTATTTT.

The rearrangement uses TRBV20-1 and TRBJ1-1, with 9 bases lining up with TRBD1. The V segment lost 3 bases and the J segment 3 bases; nucleotides outside the gene matches: 8. The CDR3 has 15 amino acids. Germline V gene data show CDR1 as DFQATT and CDR2 as SNEGSKA (reference sequence). CDR3 amino acids: CSASATGGFDTEAFF. In nucleotides, the CDR3 is TGCAGTGCTAGTGCAACAGGGGGCTTTGACACTGAAGCTTTCTTT.

Relative to its sample, this clonotype is medium-sized. The CDR3 loop reads CASSSRQAEEAFF. The CDR3 bases are TGTGCCAGCAGTTCCAGACAGGCTGAAGAAGCTTTCTTT. The chain employs TRBV12-3 or TRBV12-4 and TRBJ1-1, with D possibly being TRBD1 (6 bases). The CDR3 runs 13 residues. Between the trimmed V and J ends, which lost 4 bases and 8 bases, there was a span of 14 bases.

This clonotype was detected only once. The V call is TRBV11-2, the J call TRBJ1-2; 12 bases match TRBD1. Germline V CDR1 and CDR2: SGHAT, FQNNGV. V was clipped by 8 bases and J by 4 bases; unmatched bases: 5. The CDR3 is made up of 14 amino acids. CDR3 coding DNA: TGTGCCAGCTCTCGGGACAGGGGGCCCTATGGCTACACCTTC. This codes for CASSRDRGPYGYTF. Full variable domain (rest looked up from reference TRBV11-2 and TRBJ1-2): EAGVAQSPRYKIIEKRQSVAFWCNPISGHATLYWYQQILGQGPKLLIQFQNNGVVDDSQLPKDRFSAERLKGVDSTLKIQPAKLEDSAVYLCASSRDRGPYGYTFGSGTRLTVV.

By share, this clonotype counts as medium-sized (0.01 to 0.1%). The chain carries TRBV7-9 and TRBJ1-1; D unclear. This CDR3 comprises 17 residues. The germline CDR1 and CDR2 sequences are SEHNR and FQNEAQ (reference sequence). V was clipped by 5 bases and J by 1 base, with 20 bases between them. The CDR3 reads CASSITVLGLSNTEAFF. CDR3 nucleotides: TGTGCCAGCAGCATAACGGTCCTGGGTCTTTCGAACACTGAAGCTTTCTTT.

Note on this clonotype: One junction end disagrees with the germline gene, perhaps due to a read error. V usage is TRBV5-1 and J usage is TRBJ1-2; D possibly corresponds to TRBD1 (5 bases). This CDR3 is built from 15 residues. Germline V gene sequence: CDR1 SGHRS, CDR2 YFSETQ. CDR3 protein: CASGLALTGPYGYTF. The CDR3 DNA is TGCGCCAGCGGCTTGGCCCTCACAGGCCCCTATGGCTACACCTTC.

The sample holds many counts of this clonotype. The V call is TRBV24-1, the J call TRBJ2-3; D is undetermined. From germline, CDR1 is KGHDR and CDR2 SFDVKD. The CDR3 has 13 residues. V was pared by 9 bases and J by 0 bases, with 9 bases between. For the CDR3, the DNA is TGTGCCACCCACGGACCTAGCACAGATACGCAGTATTTT. Translation gives CATHGPSTDTQYF.

The chain uses TRBV4-2 and TRBJ2-3; 10 bases align to TRBD2. Trimming cost V 0 bases and J 0 bases; bases outside gene matches: 6. The CDR3 runs 18 residues. Germline-derived CDR1 and CDR2 are LGHNA and YNFKEQ. The CDR3 loop is CASSQDPASGGSTDTQYF. The DNA of the CDR3 is TGTGCCAGCAGCCAAGATCCTGCTAGCGGGGGTAGCACAGATACGCAGTATTTT.

V is TRBV7-2 and J is TRBJ2-7; TRBD2 aligns across 12 bases. The germline CDR1 and CDR2 sequences are SGHTA and FQGNSA. The CDR3 length is 15 residues. Losses at the gene ends were 2 bases for V and 4 bases for J; bases not matched to a gene: 3. The CDR3 here is CASSLTGTSGYEQYF. CDR3 in DNA: TGTGCCAGCAGCTTAACCGGGACTAGCGGGTACGAGCAGTACTTC.

The genes are TRBV7-9 and TRBJ2-2, with no clear D. The V end was cut by 6 bases, the J end by 5 bases, with 19 bases between. Germline CDR1 SEHNR, CDR2 FQNEAQ (reference sequence). The CDR3 has 16 amino acids. The CDR3 bases are TGTGCCAGCAGTTGGGGTCGTGGTTACGGGACCGGGGAGCTGTTTTTT. Amino acid sequence: CASSWGRGYGTGELFF.